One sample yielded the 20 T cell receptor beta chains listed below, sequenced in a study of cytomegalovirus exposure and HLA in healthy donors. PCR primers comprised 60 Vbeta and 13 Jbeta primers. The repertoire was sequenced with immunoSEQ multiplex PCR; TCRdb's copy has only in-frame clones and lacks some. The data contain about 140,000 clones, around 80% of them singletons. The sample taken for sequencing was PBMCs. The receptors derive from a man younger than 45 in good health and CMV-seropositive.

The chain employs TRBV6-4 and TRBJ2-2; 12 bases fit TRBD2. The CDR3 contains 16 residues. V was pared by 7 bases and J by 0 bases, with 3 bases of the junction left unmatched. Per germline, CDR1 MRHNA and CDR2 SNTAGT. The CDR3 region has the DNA TGTGCCAGCAAAAGACTAGCGGGAGCGAACACCGGGGAGCTGTTTTTT. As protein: CASKRLAGANTGELFF.

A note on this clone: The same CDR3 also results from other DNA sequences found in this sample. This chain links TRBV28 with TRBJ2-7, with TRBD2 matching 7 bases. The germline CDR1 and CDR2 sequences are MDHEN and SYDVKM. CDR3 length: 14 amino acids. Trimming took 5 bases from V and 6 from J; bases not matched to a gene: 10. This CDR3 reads CASSLLALEAEQYF. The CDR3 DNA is TGTGCCAGCAGTCTACTAGCGTTGGAGGCCGAGCAGTACTTC.

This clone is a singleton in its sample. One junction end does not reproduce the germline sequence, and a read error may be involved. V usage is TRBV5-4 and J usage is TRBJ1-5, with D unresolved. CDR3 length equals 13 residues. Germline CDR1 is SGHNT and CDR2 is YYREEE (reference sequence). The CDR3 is CATSRGSNQPQHF. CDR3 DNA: TGTGCCACCAGCCGGGGAAGCAATCAGCCCCAGCATTTT.

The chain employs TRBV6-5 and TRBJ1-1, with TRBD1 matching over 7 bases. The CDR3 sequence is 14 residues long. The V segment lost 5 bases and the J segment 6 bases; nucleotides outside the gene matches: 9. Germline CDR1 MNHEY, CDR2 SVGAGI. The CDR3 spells CASSEGTAVPEAFF. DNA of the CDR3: TGTGCCAGCAGTGAAGGGACAGCCGTCCCTGAAGCTTTCTTT.

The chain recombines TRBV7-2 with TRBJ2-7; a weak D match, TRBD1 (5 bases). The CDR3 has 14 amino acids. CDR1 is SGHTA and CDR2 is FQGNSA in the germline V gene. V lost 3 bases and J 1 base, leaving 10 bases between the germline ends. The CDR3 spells CASSFGHSSYEQYF. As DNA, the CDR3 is TGTGCCAGCAGCTTTGGACACTCGTCCTACGAGCAGTACTTC.

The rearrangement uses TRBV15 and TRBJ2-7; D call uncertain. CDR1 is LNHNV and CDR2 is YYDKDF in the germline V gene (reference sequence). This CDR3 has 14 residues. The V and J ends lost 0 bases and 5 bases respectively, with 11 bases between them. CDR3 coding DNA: TGTGCCACCAGCAGAGATCCCGGGTTCAACGAGCAGTACTTC. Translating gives CATSRDPGFNEQYF.

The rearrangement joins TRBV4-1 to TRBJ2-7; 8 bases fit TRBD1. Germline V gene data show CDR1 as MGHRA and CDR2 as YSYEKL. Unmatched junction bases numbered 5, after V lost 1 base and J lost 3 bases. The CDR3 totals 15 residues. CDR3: CASSQVPDRVYEQYF. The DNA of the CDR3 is TGCGCCAGCAGCCAAGTTCCGGACAGGGTCTACGAGCAGTACTTC.

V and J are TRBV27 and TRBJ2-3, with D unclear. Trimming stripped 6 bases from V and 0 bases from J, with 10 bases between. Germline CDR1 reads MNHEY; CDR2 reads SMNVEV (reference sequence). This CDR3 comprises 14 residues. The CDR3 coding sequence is TGTGCCAGCAGCCGCATGGCTAGCACAGATACGCAGTATTTT. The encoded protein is CASSRMASTDTQYF.

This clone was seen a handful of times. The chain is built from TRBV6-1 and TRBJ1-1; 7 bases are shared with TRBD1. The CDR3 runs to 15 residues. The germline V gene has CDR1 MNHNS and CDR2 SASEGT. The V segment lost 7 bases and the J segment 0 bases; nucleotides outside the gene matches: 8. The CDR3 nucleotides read TGTGCCAGCATTAGGGGACAGTACATGAACACTGAAGCTTTCTTT. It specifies CASIRGQYMNTEAFF.

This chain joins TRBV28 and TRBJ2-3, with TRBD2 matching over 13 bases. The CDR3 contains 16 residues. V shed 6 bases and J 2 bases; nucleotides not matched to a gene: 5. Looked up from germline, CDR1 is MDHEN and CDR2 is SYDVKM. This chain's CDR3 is CASRPTSGGPTDTQYF. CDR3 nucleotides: TGTGCCAGCAGACCGACTAGCGGGGGGCCCACAGATACGCAGTATTTT.

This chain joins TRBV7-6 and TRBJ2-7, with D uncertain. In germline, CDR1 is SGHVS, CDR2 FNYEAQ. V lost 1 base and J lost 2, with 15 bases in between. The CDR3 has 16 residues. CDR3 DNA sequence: TGTGCCAGCAGCTTAGGGTCCAGGTCCGGTACCTACGAGCAGTACTTC. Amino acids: CASSLGSRSGTYEQYF.

The CDR3, as DNA: TGTGCCATCAGTGGAGCGGGGTCTTATGAGCAGTTCTTC. Translation gives CAISGAGSYEQFF. The chain employs TRBV10-3 and TRBJ2-1, with TRBD2 matching over 7 bases. The ends lost 4 bases at V and 8 bases at J; junction bases unmatched: 5. The length of the CDR3 is 13 residues. Germline CDR1 is ENHRY and CDR2 is SYGVKD.

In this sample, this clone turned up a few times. The CDR3 DNA reads as TGTGCCAGCAGTGGGGGGGTGGGCCGAGAGCAGTACTTC. Translating gives CASSGGVGREQYF. This chain joins TRBV6-5 and TRBJ2-7; 7 positions agree with TRBD2. CDR3 length equals 13 residues. Germline V CDR1 and CDR2: MNHEY, SVGAGI. The V and J ends lost 5 bases and 7 bases, in that order; junction bases with no gene match: 8.

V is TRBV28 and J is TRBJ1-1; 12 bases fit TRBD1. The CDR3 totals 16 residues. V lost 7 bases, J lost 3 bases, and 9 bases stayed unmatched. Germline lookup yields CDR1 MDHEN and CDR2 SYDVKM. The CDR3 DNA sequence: TGTGCCAGCAACCCGGGGGGACAGGGGGCGCACACTGAAGCTTTCTTT. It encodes CASNPGGQGAHTEAFF.

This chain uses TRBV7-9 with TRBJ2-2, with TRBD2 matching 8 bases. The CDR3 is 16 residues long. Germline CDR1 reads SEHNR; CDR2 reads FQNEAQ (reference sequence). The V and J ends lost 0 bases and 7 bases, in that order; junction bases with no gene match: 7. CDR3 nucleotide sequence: TGTGCCAGCAGCTTAGCCGGGACTAGATCTTTCGGGGAGCTGTTTTTT. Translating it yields CASSLAGTRSFGELFF.

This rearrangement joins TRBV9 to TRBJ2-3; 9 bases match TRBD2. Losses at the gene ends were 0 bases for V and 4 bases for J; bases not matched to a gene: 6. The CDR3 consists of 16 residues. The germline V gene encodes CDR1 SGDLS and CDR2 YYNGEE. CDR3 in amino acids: CASSVGLAGSADTQYF. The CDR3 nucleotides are TGTGCCAGCAGCGTAGGCCTAGCGGGGTCCGCAGATACGCAGTATTTT.

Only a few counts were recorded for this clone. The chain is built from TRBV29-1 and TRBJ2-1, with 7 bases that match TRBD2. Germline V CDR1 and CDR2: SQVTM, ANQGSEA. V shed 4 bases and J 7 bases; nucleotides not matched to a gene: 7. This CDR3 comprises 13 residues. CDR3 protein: CSVVVGGRNEQFF. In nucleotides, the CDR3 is TGCAGCGTTGTTGTGGGAGGGCGGAATGAGCAGTTCTTC.

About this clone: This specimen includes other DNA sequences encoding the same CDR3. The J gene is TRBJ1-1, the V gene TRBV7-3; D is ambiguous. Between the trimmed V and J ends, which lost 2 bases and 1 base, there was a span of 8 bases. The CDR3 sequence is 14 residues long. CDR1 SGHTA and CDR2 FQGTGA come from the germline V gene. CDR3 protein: CASSLDRGNTEAFF. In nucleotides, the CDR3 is TGTGCCAGCAGCTTAGACCGGGGGAACACTGAAGCTTTCTTT.

CDR3 coding DNA: TGTGCCAGCAGCTTGGCCTCCGGGACAGGCCTTAGCACAGATACGCAGTATTTT. Translated: CASSLASGTGLSTDTQYF. The chain uses TRBV5-8 and TRBJ2-3, with 8 bases fitting TRBD1. CDR3 length: 18 amino acids. J was trimmed by 0 bases and V by 0 bases; bases with no gene match: 9. Germline CDR1 is SGHTS and CDR2 is YDEGEE.

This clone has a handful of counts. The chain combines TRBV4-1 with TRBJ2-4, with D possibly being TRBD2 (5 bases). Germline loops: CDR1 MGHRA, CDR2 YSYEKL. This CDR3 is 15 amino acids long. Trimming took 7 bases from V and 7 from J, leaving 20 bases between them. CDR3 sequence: CASNSAPGLGNIQYF. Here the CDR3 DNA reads TGCGCCAGCAACAGCGCGCCAGGACTTGGGAACATTCAGTACTTC.